This TCR beta chain emerged from a study of graft-versus-host responses after intestinal transplantation. Study-wide context: Isolated intestinal, liver-intestinal, or multivisceral transplants had been given to the recipients. Each recipient received anti-thymocyte globulin induction, then tacrolimus and steroids for approximately 3 years.

This table comes from immunoSEQ multiplex PCR, and its TCRdb copy is limited to in-frame clones, with some not included. The table includes 65,000 to 90,000 clones, about 89% detected once. The sample holds a few counts of this clone. Its antigen is undetermined. Study-level points and caveats: Some patients had graft-donor T cell macrochimerism. In their allografts, the ratios of graft-versus-host to host-versus-graft T cell clones were high. GvH clones were identified in recipient marrow, with some first appearing in ileum or blood.

The CDR3 runs to 15 residues. The ends were cut back, 1 base at V and 2 bases at J, with 8 bases in the middle. Germline assignment: CDR1 SGHAT and CDR2 FQNNGV. V is TRBV11-2 and J is TRBJ2-2; D gene ambiguous. The specimen comprised unstimulated CD8+ T cells sorted from spleen or lymph node cells, sampled before intestinal transplant. The receptor was derived from a human donor who received an intestinal transplant. The CDR3 region has the DNA TGTGCCAGCAGCTTAGCACAGTTCAACACCGGGGAGCTGTTTTTT. Translating it yields CASSLAQFNTGELFF. The full variable domain, rest sourced from reference TRBV11-2 and TRBJ2-2, is EAGVAQSPRYKIIEKRQSVAFWCNPISGHATLYWYQQILGQGPKLLIQFQNNGVVDDSQLPKDRFSAERLKGVDSTLKIQPAKLEDSAVYLCASSLAQFNTGELFFGEGSRLTVL.